This entry concerns a single T cell receptor (beta chain). Its antigen remains unknown. The data stem from a study of cytomegalovirus exposure and HLA in healthy donors. Across the whole study: Counted in an early data release were approximately 80 million unique TCRs from HLA-typed donors.

The PCR ran on 60 Vbeta and 13 Jbeta primers. Measured with immunoSEQ multiplex PCR; TCRdb has only the in-frame clones, and not every one. This sample has roughly 120,000 clones; 82% occur once, and the top ten carry around 2.3%. General observations from the study: TCR beta V segments were, for the most part, productive about 87% or about 30% of the time in an earlier analysis. Versus the approximately 700-donor mean, an Asian-associated ancestry cluster reportedly showed fewer N-insertions in a later analysis. In a later analysis, V- and J-gene trimming of beta chains associated with a DCLRE1C missense variant, replicated independently.

This receptor was identified in a woman aged 18 to 35 in good health and CMV-seronegative. The sample consisted of PBMCs.

In DNA form, the CDR3 reads TGTGCCAGCAGTCCCGGGACAGGAATCTACGAGCAGTACTTC. Translated: CASSPGTGIYEQYF. J is TRBJ2-7 and V is TRBV14, with 8 positions matching TRBD1. The CDR3 loop spans 14 amino acids. CDR1 SGHDN and CDR2 FVKESK come from the germline V gene. The ends lost 6 bases at V and 3 bases at J; junction bases unmatched: 7.